The T cell receptor (beta chain) described here comes from a study of identical twins. Points from the study as a whole: Memory repertoires showed no such pattern, whereas abundant cord blood beta clonotypes carried fewer insertions. With monozygotic twins, out-of-frame TCR alpha sharing exceeded what models estimated.

This clonotype was observed a few times. Its antigen is undetermined. Looked up from germline, CDR1 is MNHEY and CDR2 is SVGEGT. V was pared by 5 bases and J by 3 bases, with 8 bases between. The CDR3 runs to 12 residues. TCRdb independently ran MiXCR on the 5' RACE reads; one entry per CDR3 protein. The sample records some 660,000 distinct CDR3 sequences, 8.6% being singletons. The sample also formed part of further work on yellow fever vaccine responses in identical twins.

The sequence derives from a young woman in good health. Sample: PBMCs. The rearrangement links TRBV6-2 or TRBV6-3 to TRBJ2-7; D not resolved. CDR3 in DNA: TGTGCCAGCAGTCTTCCCTACTACGAGCAGTACTTC. This sequence encodes CASSLPYYEQYF.